One sample yielded the 23 T cell receptor delta chains listed below, sequenced in a study of Vδ1+ human thymocytes. Study-level results: Highly polyclonal TRG and TRD repertoires with Gaussian CDR3 length distributions appeared in thymus.

These receptors' targets are unknown. Extracted RNA was reverse transcribed into cDNA. Multiplex PCR used pooled V-gene forward primers and a constant-region reverse primer to amplify CDR3s. TCRdb ran CATT on the multiplex PCR reads. There are roughly 25,000 delta-chain clones in the sample; less than 30% occur only once, and around 1.6% lies in the top ten. Sequences were obtained from Vdelta1+ gamma-delta thymocytes from the thymus. Indicated subset: FACS-sorted CD3+ TCRalphabeta- TCRVdelta1+ TCRVdelta2- thymocytes. These receptors originate from a boy under two years old who had congenital heart surgery.

This clone was recorded a few times. The chain employs TRDV1 and TRDJ1, with 11 bases matching TRDD3. After removal of 2 bases from V and 2 bases from J, the junction contained 10 bases not matched to a gene. The germline V gene has CDR1 TSWWSYY and CDR2 QGS. This CDR3 has 18 amino acids. CDR3 sequence: CALGEVGGGYAWTDKLIF. The CDR3 coding sequence is TGTGCTCTTGGGGAAGTCGGTGGGGGATACGCTTGGACCGATAAACTCATCTTT.

Turning to this clone: One end of the junction does not line up with germline, which may come from a read error. The V gene is TRDV1, the J gene TRDJ1; D remains unclear. The CDR3 has 20 residues. Per germline, CDR1 TSWWSYY and CDR2 QGS. DNA of the CDR3: TGTGCTCTTGGGGAGCTCCGACCGAATTTTTCAGACCCTTACACCGATAGACTCATCTTT. Amino acids: CALGELRPNFSDPYTDRLIF.

J is TRDJ1 and V is TRDV1; tentative D call: TRDD3 (5 bases). Germline assignment: CDR1 TSWWSYY and CDR2 QGS. CDR3 length: 19 residues. Trimming removed 1 base from V and 2 bases from J, with 23 bases in between. The CDR3, as DNA: TGTGCTCTTGGGGAACCGAGTTCGAACTTACCGGGGAGGACCGATAAACTCATCTTT. The encoded protein is CALGEPSSNLPGRTDKLIF.

This clone was recorded a few times. The rearrangement uses TRAV29/DV5 and TRDJ1; 9 bases fit TRDD3. V shed 0 bases, J shed 1 base, and the junction held 7 bases outside the gene matches. Germline V CDR1 and CDR2: NSMFDY, ISSIKDK. This CDR3 has 16 residues. CDR3 in amino acids: CAASAEWGITTDKLIF. The DNA of the CDR3 is TGTGCAGCAAGCGCGGAATGGGGGATAACCACCGATAAACTCATCTTT.

With respect to this clone: The same CDR3 is also encoded by other DNA sequences in this sample. V is TRDV1 and J is TRDJ1, with TRDD3 identical over 8 bases. The CDR3 contains 18 residues. Germline trimming cut 7 bases from V and 4 bases from J; bases unmatched to any gene: 20. Germline CDR1 is TSWWSYY and CDR2 is QGS. The CDR3 here is CALASAASGGLYIDKLIF. The DNA for the CDR3 is TGTGCTCTTGCGTCGGCCGCGTCTGGGGGACTGTACATCGATAAACTCATCTTT.

This clone was counted a single time. A clone one base away is much larger, so this may be a read error. The identical CDR3 is also encoded by other nucleotide sequences in the sample. The gene calls are TRDV1 and TRDJ1, with D tentatively TRDD2 or TRDD3 (7 bases each). With 4 bases removed from V and 0 bases from J, the gap between germline ends came to 30 bases. Per the germline V gene, CDR1 is TSWWSYY and CDR2 is QGS. The CDR3 runs 21 residues. CDR3 in amino acids: CALGGPSFLTGASSNTDKLIF. The CDR3 coding sequence is TGTGCTCTTGGGGGGCCTTCCTTCCTCACTGGGGCCTCCTCGAACACCGATAAACTCATCTTT.

This clone was detected ten times or more. J is TRDJ1 and V is TRDV1, with D uncertain. CDR1 is TSWWSYY, CDR2 QGS, per germline. V was clipped by 3 bases and J by 7 bases, with 12 bases between them. The CDR3 has 13 amino acids. The CDR3 DNA sequence: TGTGCTCTTGGGGACGGTCCGGCGGGTAAACTCATCTTT. Its translation: CALGDGPAGKLIF.

This clone occurred once. An end of the junction does not agree with germline; a read error may underlie this. The chain recombines TRDV1 with TRDJ1, with D perhaps matching TRDD3 (6 bases). The CDR3 totals 17 residues. Germline V CDR1 and CDR2: TSWWSYY, QGS. DNA for the CDR3: TGTGCTCTTGGGCCAAAGGGGGGACCCCCGTACACTGATAAACTCATCTTT. Amino acid sequence: CALGPKGGPPYTDKLIF.

Notes on this clone: A read error may account for a junction end that differs from germline. The V gene is TRDV1, the J gene TRDJ2; D gene uncertain. The CDR3 spans 17 residues. CDR1 is TSWWSYY, CDR2 QGS, per germline. The CDR3 is CALRDHPRLPLTAQLFF. The CDR3 bases are TGTGCTCTTAGGGACCATCCCCGGCTGCCTTTGACAGCACAACTCTTCTTT.

In the case of this clone: This may arise from a read error, as a much more abundant clone is one base away. The chain has TRDV1 and TRDJ1; 7 nucleotides agree with TRDD2. CDR1 and CDR2 from the germline V gene are TSWWSYY and QGS. Germline trimming cut 6 bases from V and 4 bases from J; bases unmatched to any gene: 14. The CDR3 has 16 residues. The DNA for the CDR3 is TGTGCTCTTGGAGACCTTCCTTTCCTTTACATCGATAAACTCATCTTT. It codes for CALGDLPFLYIDKLIF.

This clone was observed a handful of times. V and J are TRDV1 and TRDJ1; D may be TRDD3 (5 bases). Germline lookup yields CDR1 TSWWSYY and CDR2 QGS. The CDR3 runs 23 residues. The V end lost 2 bases, the J end lost 0 bases, and 34 bases lay between the germline ends. The DNA of the CDR3 is TGTGCTCTTGGGGAAAAAATTGAGTGGACTTCTCGTTTTTGTCGGGGGTACACCGATAAACTCATCTTT. This translates into CALGEKIEWTSRFCRGYTDKLIF.

This clone counts as medium-sized. The J gene is TRDJ1, the V gene TRDV1; weak D call: TRDD3 (6 bases). CDR3 length: 17 residues. Per germline, CDR1 TSWWSYY and CDR2 QGS. V lost 2 bases, J lost 0 bases, and 16 bases lay in between. CDR3 sequence: CALGEYGWGPYTDKLIF. The CDR3 DNA reads TGTGCTCTTGGGGAATACGGCTGGGGACCTTACACCGATAAACTCATCTTT.

V usage is TRDV1 and J usage is TRDJ1; 13 bases line up with TRDD3. Trimming removed 4 bases from V and 4 bases from J; junction bases left unmatched: 15. The CDR3 consists of 19 residues. Looked up from germline, CDR1 is TSWWSYY and CDR2 is QGS. Written as DNA, the CDR3 is TGTGCTCTTGGGGCGAGCCACGATACATACTGGGGGATACGCGATAAACTCATCTTT. It translates to CALGASHDTYWGIRDKLIF.

The table lists this clone with a few counts. This chain joins TRDV1 and TRDJ1; D might be TRDD3 (6 bases). Trimming took off 3 bases at V and 9 bases at J, with 26 bases between the two ends. This CDR3 is 17 amino acids long. CDR1 and CDR2 from the germline V gene are TSWWSYY and QGS. The CDR3 DNA reads as TGTGCTCTTGGGGAGCGGCTTCGAAAGGGTGACTACTGGGAACTCATCTTT. Encoded protein: CALGERLRKGDYWELIF.

This clone was found a few times. The V call is TRDV1, the J call TRDJ1; 8 nucleotides match TRDD3. CDR1 and CDR2 (germline): TSWWSYY, QGS. The junction had 13 bases not matched to a gene; V was cut back by 5 bases and J by 2 bases. The CDR3 spans 17 residues. The CDR3 region is CALGMNGGWEETDKLIF. The CDR3 bases are TGTGCTCTTGGGATGAATGGGGGATGGGAAGAAACCGATAAACTCATCTTT.

The genes are TRDV1 and TRDJ1; TRDD3 agrees at 10 bases. Trimming took 3 bases from V and 5 from J; bases not matched to a gene: 30. Per germline, CDR1 TSWWSYY and CDR2 QGS. The CDR3 has 23 residues. The DNA of the CDR3 is TGTGCTCTTGGGGATGGATTTCCTACCACTGGGGGATCCTCCCAGAGCGACAGGGATAAACTCATCTTT. Its protein is CALGDGFPTTGGSSQSDRDKLIF.

The V call is TRDV1, the J call TRDJ1, with 10 bases lining up with TRDD3. Germline CDR1 and CDR2: TSWWSYY and QGS. The CDR3 extends over 22 amino acids. V trimming: 5 bases; J trimming: 0 bases; junction bases outside the gene matches: 24. The CDR3 is CALGTLGGSTRTGGSNTDKLIF. In nucleotides, the CDR3 is TGTGCTCTTGGGACCCTCGGTGGGTCCACCCGTACTGGGGGATCTAACACCGATAAACTCATCTTT.

The chain carries TRDV1 and TRDJ1; the D is unclear. The V gene lost 5 bases and the J gene lost 0 bases, with 19 bases spanning the gap. The CDR3 consists of 17 residues. Germline CDR1 TSWWSYY, CDR2 QGS. The CDR3 DNA follows: TGTGCTCTTGGGAACCGGAAAAAAGAGCCGAACACCGATAAACTCATCTTT. Translated, it gives CALGNRKKEPNTDKLIF.

The chain recombines TRDV1 with TRDJ1, with 9 bases matching TRDD3. Trimming cost V 3 bases and J 0 bases; bases outside gene matches: 32. The CDR3 totals 25 residues. Germline-derived CDR1 and CDR2 are TSWWSYY and QGS. Written as DNA, the CDR3 is TGTGCTCTTGGGGAGGAAAAGATACGGAGGGTCGTAGGGGATACGAAGCCGAAGTACACCGATAAACTCATCTTT. Amino acids: CALGEEKIRRVVGDTKPKYTDKLIF.

The V call is TRDV1, the J call TRDJ1, with D perhaps matching TRDD3 (5 bases). This CDR3 comprises 14 residues. CDR1 TSWWSYY and CDR2 QGS come from the germline V gene. V shed 2 bases and J shed 4 bases, with 11 bases lying between them. CDR3 coding DNA: TGTGCTCTTGGGGAAATGAGGGATCTCGATAAACTCATCTTT. Protein sequence: CALGEMRDLDKLIF.

This clone showed up just once. Germline and junction disagree at one end, which may indicate a read error. The rearrangement uses TRDV1 and TRDJ1, with D unresolved. Germline V gene data show CDR1 as TSWWSYY and CDR2 as QGS. The CDR3 covers 14 residues. CDR3 in amino acids: CALGEIPYTDQLIF. CDR3 DNA sequence: TGTGCTCTTGGGGAAATTCCGTACACCGATCAACTCATCTTT.

Remarks on this clone: This sequence may be a read error, since a much larger clone differs from it by one base. Different DNA sequences within this sample yield the same CDR3. The chain employs TRDV1 and TRDJ1; D perhaps matches TRDD3 (5 bases). V dropped 5 bases and J dropped 10 bases, with 29 bases sitting between them. The CDR3 contains 17 residues. Germline CDR1 TSWWSYY, CDR2 QGS. CDR3 amino acids: CALGFTVPVLEKRGLIF. The DNA for the CDR3 is TGTGCTCTTGGGTTCACCGTTCCAGTACTGGAGAAACGGGGACTCATCTTT.

This clone was seen a few times. The chain uses TRDV1 and TRDJ1; 7 nucleotides match TRDD3. CDR1 TSWWSYY and CDR2 QGS come from the germline V gene. The ends lost 4 bases at V and 8 bases at J; junction bases unmatched: 13. This CDR3 is built from 15 residues. CDR3 amino acids: CALGAPRGYAGKLIF. CDR3 sequence (DNA): TGTGCTCTTGGGGCCCCCCGAGGATACGCGGGCAAACTCATCTTT.